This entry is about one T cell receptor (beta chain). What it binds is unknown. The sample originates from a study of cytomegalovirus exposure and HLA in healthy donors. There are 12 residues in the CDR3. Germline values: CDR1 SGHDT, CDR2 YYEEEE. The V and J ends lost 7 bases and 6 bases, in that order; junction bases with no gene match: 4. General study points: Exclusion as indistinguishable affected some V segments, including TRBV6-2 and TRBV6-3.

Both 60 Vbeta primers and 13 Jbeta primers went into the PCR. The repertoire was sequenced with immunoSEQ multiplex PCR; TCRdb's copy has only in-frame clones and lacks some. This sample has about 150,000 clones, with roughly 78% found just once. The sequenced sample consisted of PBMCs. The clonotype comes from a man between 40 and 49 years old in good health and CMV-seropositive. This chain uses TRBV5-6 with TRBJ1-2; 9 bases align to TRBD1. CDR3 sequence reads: CASGTGSDGYTF. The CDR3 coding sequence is TGTGCCAGCGGGACAGGGTCGGATGGCTACACCTTC.